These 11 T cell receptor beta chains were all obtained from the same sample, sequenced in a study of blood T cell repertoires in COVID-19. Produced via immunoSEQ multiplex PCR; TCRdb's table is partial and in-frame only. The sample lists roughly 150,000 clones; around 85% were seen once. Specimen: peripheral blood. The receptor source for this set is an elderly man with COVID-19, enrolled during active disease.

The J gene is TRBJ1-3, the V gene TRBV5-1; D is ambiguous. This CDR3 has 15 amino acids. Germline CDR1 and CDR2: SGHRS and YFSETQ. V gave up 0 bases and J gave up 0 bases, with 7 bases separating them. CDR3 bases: TGCGCCAGCAGCTTGGGGGCAGCCTCTGGAAACACCATATATTTT. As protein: CASSLGAASGNTIYF.

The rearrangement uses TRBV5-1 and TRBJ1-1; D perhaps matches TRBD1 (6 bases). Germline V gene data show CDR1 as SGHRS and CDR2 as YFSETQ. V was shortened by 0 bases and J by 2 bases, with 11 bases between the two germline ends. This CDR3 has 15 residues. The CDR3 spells CASSLDAGENTEAFF. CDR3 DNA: TGCGCCAGCAGCTTGGATGCAGGGGAAAACACTGAAGCTTTCTTT.

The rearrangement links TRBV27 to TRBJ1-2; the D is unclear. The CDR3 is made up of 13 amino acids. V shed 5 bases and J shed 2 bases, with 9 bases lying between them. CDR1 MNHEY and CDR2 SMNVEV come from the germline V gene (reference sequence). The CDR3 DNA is TGTGCCAGCAGTCCACGGGAGAACTATGGCTACACCTTC. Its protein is CASSPRENYGYTF.

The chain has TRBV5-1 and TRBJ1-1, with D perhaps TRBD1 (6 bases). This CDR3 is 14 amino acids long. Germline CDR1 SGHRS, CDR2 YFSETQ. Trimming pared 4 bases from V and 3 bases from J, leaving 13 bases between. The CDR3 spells CASSEGGLDTEAFF. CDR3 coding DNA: TGCGCCAGCAGCGAGGGGGGGTTGGACACTGAAGCTTTCTTT.

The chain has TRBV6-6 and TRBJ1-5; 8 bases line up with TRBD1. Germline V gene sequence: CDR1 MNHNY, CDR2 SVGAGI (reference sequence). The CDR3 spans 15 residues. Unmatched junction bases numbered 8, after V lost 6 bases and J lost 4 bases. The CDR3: CASSLDRARNQPQHF. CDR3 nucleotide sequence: TGTGCCAGCAGCCTGGACAGGGCCAGAAATCAGCCCCAGCATTTT.

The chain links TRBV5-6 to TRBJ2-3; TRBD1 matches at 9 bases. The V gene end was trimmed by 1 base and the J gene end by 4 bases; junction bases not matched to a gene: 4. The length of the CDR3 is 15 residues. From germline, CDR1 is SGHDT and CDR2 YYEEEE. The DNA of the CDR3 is TGTGCCAGCAGCTTGCAGGGACAGGGTCCAGATACGCAGTATTTT. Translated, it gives CASSLQGQGPDTQYF. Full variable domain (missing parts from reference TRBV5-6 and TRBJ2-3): DAGVTQSPTHLIKTRGQQVTLRCSPKSGHDTVSWYQQALGQGPQFIFQYYEEEERQRGNFPDRFSGHQFPNYSSELNVNALLLGDSALYLCASSLQGQGPDTQYFGPGTRLTVL.

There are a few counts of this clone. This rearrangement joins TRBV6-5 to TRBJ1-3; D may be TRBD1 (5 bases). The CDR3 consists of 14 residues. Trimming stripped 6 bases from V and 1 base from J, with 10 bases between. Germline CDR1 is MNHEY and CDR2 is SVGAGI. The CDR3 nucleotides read TGTGCCAGCAGCCTCAGGGAATCTGGAAACACCATATATTTT. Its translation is CASSLRESGNTIYF.

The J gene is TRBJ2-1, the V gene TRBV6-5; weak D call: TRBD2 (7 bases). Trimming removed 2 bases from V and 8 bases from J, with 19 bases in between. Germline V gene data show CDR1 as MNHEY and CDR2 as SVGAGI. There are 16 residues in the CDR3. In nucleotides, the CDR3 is TGTGCCAGCAGTTACGGCGGGGGCCTGGGGTTGGATGAGCAGTTCTTC. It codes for CASSYGGGLGLDEQFF.

The CDR3 DNA follows: TGTGCCTCCCGGGGAGGGGGCTACGAGCAGTACTTC. This translates into CASRGGGYEQYF. The J gene is TRBJ2-7, the V gene TRBV10-3, with TRBD2 as a possible D gene (7 bases). V was shortened by 11 bases and J by 3 bases, with 14 bases between the two germline ends. The V gene's germline CDR1 is ENHRY and CDR2 SYGVKD. The CDR3 has 12 amino acids.

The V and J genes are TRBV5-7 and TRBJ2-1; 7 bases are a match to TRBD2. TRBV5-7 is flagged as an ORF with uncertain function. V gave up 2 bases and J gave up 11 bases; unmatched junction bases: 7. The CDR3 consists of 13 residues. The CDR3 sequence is CASSFPREGKQFF. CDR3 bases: TGTGCCAGCAGCTTTCCGAGGGAGGGAAAGCAGTTCTTC.

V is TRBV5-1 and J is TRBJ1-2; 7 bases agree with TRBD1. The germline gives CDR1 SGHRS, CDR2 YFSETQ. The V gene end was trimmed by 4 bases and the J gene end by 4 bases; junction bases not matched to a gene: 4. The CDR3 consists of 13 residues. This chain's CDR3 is CASSGGQAYGYTF. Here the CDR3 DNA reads TGCGCCAGCAGCGGAGGACAGGCCTATGGCTACACCTTC.